The clone carrying this T cell receptor beta chain was seen just once. The data are from a study of blood T cell repertoires in COVID-19. Deletions cut 4 bases from V and 4 bases from J, with 19 bases between. The CDR3 covers 16 residues. Germline V gene data show CDR1 as SEHNR and CDR2 as FQNEAQ (reference sequence). Authors' data handling: Amplification of reference gene primers was used by the study to estimate nucleated cell counts. Clones were read by immunoSEQ multiplex PCR, and TCRdb kept only the in-frame ones, dropping some. Clone size and V and J calls were adopted from that table, with D and trimming inferred from the DNA. The table includes over 65,000 clones, over 80% detected once.

The V and J genes are TRBV7-9 and TRBJ1-1; a weak D match, TRBD1 (6 bases). Material for sequencing was peripheral blood. This TCR was sampled from an elderly man with active or convalescent COVID-19. The CDR3 reads CASSSQGRGVSTEAFF. The CDR3 DNA is TGTGCCAGCAGCTCCCAGGGGAGGGGGGTCAGCACTGAAGCTTTCTTT.